The sequence of this T cell receptor beta chain was determined in a study of cytomegalovirus exposure and HLA in healthy donors. Germline V gives CDR1 SGHTA, CDR2 FQGNSA. V lost 0 bases and J lost 8; bases outside the gene matches: 18. This CDR3 spans 19 amino acids. The PCR had 60 Vbeta and 13 Jbeta primers. Per the original methods: An analysis that came later counted 80 million or so unique TCR beta chains, around 12 million shared. Sequencing was performed with immunoSEQ multiplex PCR; in TCRdb, only in-frame clones are kept and a portion is missing. V, J and clone size derive from that table, while D and trimming were established from the DNA sequence. This sample carries approximately 190,000 clones, roughly 80% of them seen once, and the ten largest clones take roughly 6.7%. Study findings and constraints: Cytomegalovirus association was listed for approximately 160 TCR beta chains.

This clone was recorded a few times. Its cognate antigen is unknown. The J gene is TRBJ2-1, the V gene TRBV7-2; 8 bases line up with TRBD2. The specimen sequenced was PBMCs. This receptor was identified in a man aged 40-50 years in good health and CMV-seropositive. CDR3 sequence reads: CASSLALVVGGGLSDEQFF. The CDR3 DNA reads TGTGCCAGCAGCTTAGCGCTGGTGGTTGGCGGGGGGCTCTCCGATGAGCAGTTCTTC.